The rows below give T cell receptor beta chains drawn from one sample of a study of blood T cell repertoires in COVID-19. Profiling relied on immunoSEQ multiplex PCR, and the TCRdb table lists in-frame clones only, not all of them. The sample has about 170,000 clones, around 85% seen once. The source material was peripheral blood. All receptors derive from a man between 60 and 75 years old who had recovered from COVID-19. Both conserved end residues are part of each CDR3. D genes are given only for firm matches. Rows may omit the clone size; those that give it use once, few, many or a size class.

clone_size: NA; d_call: NA; j_call: TRBJ1-2; v_call: TRBV5-6; cdr3_nt: TGTGCCAGCAGTTTAGATTCAGGGTACTATGGCTACACCTTC; cdr3_aa: CASSLDSGYYGYTF
clone_size: NA; d_call: NA; j_call: TRBJ1-2; v_call: TRBV28; cdr3_nt: TGTGCCAGCAGCCTCGGGCAGGGGTTCCTACTTAACTATGGCTACACCTTC; cdr3_aa: CASSLGQGFLLNYGYTF
clone_size: once; d_call: NA; j_call: TRBJ2-7; v_call: TRBV3-1/TRBV3-2; cdr3_nt: TGTGCCAGCAGCCAAGTCAGGGGCGACACCTACGAGCAGTACTTC; cdr3_aa: CASSQVRGDTYEQYF
clone_size: NA; d_call: TRBD1; j_call: TRBJ1-1; v_call: TRBV7-2; cdr3_nt: TGTGCCAGCAGCTCTTCCAGGGGGATGAACACTGAAGCTTTCTTT; cdr3_aa: CASSSSRGMNTEAFF
clone_size: NA; d_call: TRBD1; j_call: TRBJ1-2; v_call: TRBV9; cdr3_nt: TGTGCCAGCAGCGTACAGACAGGGGACTATGGCTACACCTTC; cdr3_aa: CASSVQTGDYGYTF
clone_size: NA; d_call: NA; j_call: TRBJ2-5; v_call: TRBV25-1; cdr3_nt: TGTGCCAGCAGTGAATATGGGACACAAGAGACCCAGTACTTC; cdr3_aa: CASSEYGTQETQYF
clone_size: NA; d_call: NA; j_call: TRBJ2-2; v_call: TRBV4-2; cdr3_nt: TGTGCCAGCAGCCAAGTTATCCCACCCTTGGGCCGCCCGAACACCGGGGAGCTGTTTTTT; cdr3_aa: CASSQVIPPLGRPNTGELFF
clone_size: NA; d_call: TRBD1; j_call: TRBJ1-5; v_call: TRBV6-5; cdr3_nt: TGTGCCAGCAGTTCCAGGGGGGTTGGCAGCAATCAGCCCCAGCATTTT; cdr3_aa: CASSSRGVGSNQPQHF
clone_size: NA; d_call: NA; j_call: TRBJ1-2; v_call: TRBV10-3; cdr3_nt: TGTGCCATCAGTGACCCAAGGACAGTCGGCTACACCTTC; cdr3_aa: CAISDPRTVGYTF
clone_size: NA; d_call: TRBD1; j_call: TRBJ2-3; v_call: TRBV2; cdr3_nt: TGTGCCAGCAAACTTTGGGACAGGGCCTCAGATACGCAGTATTTT; cdr3_aa: CASKLWDRASDTQYF
clone_size: NA; d_call: TRBD1; j_call: TRBJ2-3; v_call: TRBV5-1; cdr3_nt: TGCGCCAGCAGCCTAGGACAGGGGGCTACAGATACGCAGTATTTT; cdr3_aa: CASSLGQGATDTQYF
clone_size: NA; d_call: NA; j_call: TRBJ2-5; v_call: TRBV5-4; cdr3_nt: TGTGCCAGCAGCCCGGGTGCTAGCGCACAAGAGACCCAGTACTTC; cdr3_aa: CASSPGASAQETQYF
clone_size: NA; d_call: NA; j_call: TRBJ1-1; v_call: TRBV27; cdr3_nt: TGTGCCAGCAGTCTAGGGGGGAGGGGTGAAGCTTTCTTT; cdr3_aa: CASSLGGRGEAFF
clone_size: NA; d_call: TRBD1; j_call: TRBJ1-4; v_call: TRBV3-1/TRBV3-2; cdr3_nt: TGTGCCAGCAGCCCGTATCAGGGGGCTCCTAATGAAAAACTGTTTTTT; cdr3_aa: CASSPYQGAPNEKLFF
clone_size: once; d_call: NA; j_call: TRBJ2-3; v_call: TRBV9; cdr3_nt: TGTGCCAGCAGCCCGTGGGGGGGGCCAAGAGATACGCAGTATTTT; cdr3_aa: CASSPWGGPRDTQYF
clone_size: NA; d_call: TRBD1; j_call: TRBJ1-6; v_call: TRBV3-1/TRBV3-2; cdr3_nt: TGTGCCAGCAGCCAAGAGGACAGGGCTATTTCACCCCTCCACTTT; cdr3_aa: CASSQEDRAISPLHF
clone_size: NA; d_call: NA; j_call: TRBJ1-5; v_call: TRBV28; cdr3_nt: TGTGCCAGCAGTAGACTGACGATGGGCAATCAGCCCCAGCATTTT; cdr3_aa: CASSRLTMGNQPQHF
clone_size: NA; d_call: TRBD1; j_call: TRBJ1-5; v_call: TRBV6-2/TRBV6-3; cdr3_nt: TGTGCCAGCAGTTACGGGACAGGATATAGCAATCAGCCCCAGCATTTT; cdr3_aa: CASSYGTGYSNQPQHF
clone_size: NA; d_call: NA; j_call: TRBJ2-7; v_call: TRBV2; cdr3_nt: TGTGCCAGCGGCGGGGATGCCTCCTACGAGCAGTACTTC; cdr3_aa: CASGGDASYEQYF
clone_size: NA; d_call: NA; j_call: TRBJ2-7; v_call: TRBV5-8; cdr3_nt: TGTGCCAGCAGCTCAGGGACTGCTTCTACCTACGAGCAGTACTTC; cdr3_aa: CASSSGTASTYEQYF
clone_size: once; d_call: NA; j_call: TRBJ2-3; v_call: TRBV27; cdr3_nt: TGTGCCAGCAGTTTATGGGGCACAACTAGCACAGATACGCAGTATTTT; cdr3_aa: CASSLWGTTSTDTQYF
clone_size: NA; d_call: TRBD1; j_call: TRBJ1-2; v_call: TRBV7-6; cdr3_nt: TGTGCCAGCAGCTATACACCGGGACAGGGGGGCTATGGCTACACCTTC; cdr3_aa: CASSYTPGQGGYGYTF
clone_size: NA; d_call: NA; j_call: TRBJ2-1; v_call: TRBV6-6; cdr3_nt: TGTGCCAGCACCACACGTCCAAACCAGCAGTTCTTC; cdr3_aa: CASTTRPNQQFF
clone_size: once; d_call: TRBD1; j_call: TRBJ1-1; v_call: TRBV4-2; cdr3_nt: TGTGCCAGCAGCCAAGGACGAGACAGGGGATGGGCTTTCTTT; cdr3_aa: CASSQGRDRGWAFF
clone_size: few; d_call: NA; j_call: TRBJ1-5; v_call: TRBV6-5; cdr3_nt: TGTGCCAGCAGTTACAGGGGGGGAGAGCAGCCCCAGCATTTT; cdr3_aa: CASSYRGGEQPQHF
clone_size: NA; d_call: NA; j_call: TRBJ2-3; v_call: TRBV5-4; cdr3_nt: TGTGCCAGCAGCTTGACAGCCTCCACAGATACGCAGTATTTT; cdr3_aa: CASSLTASTDTQYF
clone_size: NA; d_call: TRBD2; j_call: TRBJ2-3; v_call: TRBV19; cdr3_nt: TGTGCCAGTAGTACCGCAGGTGCGGGGGGGACAGATACGCAGTATTTT; cdr3_aa: CASSTAGAGGTDTQYF
clone_size: NA; d_call: TRBD1; j_call: TRBJ1-5; v_call: TRBV5-8; cdr3_nt: TGTGCCAGCAGCCAACAGGGGTGGGCTAGCAATCAGCCCCAGCATTTT; cdr3_aa: CASSQQGWASNQPQHF
clone_size: NA; d_call: TRBD1; j_call: TRBJ2-1; v_call: TRBV10-3; cdr3_nt: TGTGCCATCAGTGAGTCGGGCAGGGGGCTCGTCGGGTCCTACAATGAGCAGTTCTTC; cdr3_aa: CAISESGRGLVGSYNEQFF
clone_size: NA; d_call: TRBD2; j_call: TRBJ2-1; v_call: TRBV11-3; cdr3_nt: TGTGCCAGCAGCCCTGGCGGGGGAAGCTCCTACAATGAGCAGTTCTTC; cdr3_aa: CASSPGGGSSYNEQFF
clone_size: NA; d_call: TRBD2; j_call: TRBJ2-7; v_call: TRBV2; cdr3_nt: TGTGCCAGCAGGCGACTAGCGGGGGATGGAAGGGAGCAGTACTTC; cdr3_aa: CASRRLAGDGREQYF
clone_size: NA; d_call: TRBD2; j_call: TRBJ2-3; v_call: TRBV18; cdr3_nt: TGTGCCAGCTCACCACCCCTAGCGGGGAATACGCAGTATTTT; cdr3_aa: CASSPPLAGNTQYF
clone_size: NA; d_call: NA; j_call: TRBJ1-1; v_call: TRBV19; cdr3_nt: TGTGCCAGTAGTATTGACCGGGACAATGAAGCTTTCTTT; cdr3_aa: CASSIDRDNEAFF
clone_size: NA; d_call: NA; j_call: TRBJ1-5; v_call: TRBV2; cdr3_nt: TGTGCCAGCAGTGCGTGGAGGAACAATCAGCCCCAGCATTTT; cdr3_aa: CASSAWRNNQPQHF
clone_size: few; d_call: TRBD1; j_call: TRBJ1-1; v_call: TRBV6-5; cdr3_nt: TGTGCCAGCAGACCACCGGGACAGGGAACTGAAGCTTTCTTT; cdr3_aa: CASRPPGQGTEAFF
clone_size: NA; d_call: NA; j_call: TRBJ2-1; v_call: TRBV27; cdr3_nt: TGTGCCAGCAGTTTGGGTCAGGGGAACCACAATGAGCAGTTCTTC; cdr3_aa: CASSLGQGNHNEQFF
clone_size: NA; d_call: TRBD1; j_call: TRBJ2-3; v_call: TRBV9; cdr3_nt: TGTGCCAGCAGCGTAGATGTAGAGGGACCCGGGACAGGGCCAGATACGCAGTATTTT; cdr3_aa: CASSVDVEGPGTGPDTQYF
clone_size: NA; d_call: NA; j_call: TRBJ1-6; v_call: TRBV19; cdr3_nt: TGTGCCAGTAGTATGTTGGGAGAGAATTCACCCCTCCACTTT; cdr3_aa: CASSMLGENSPLHF
clone_size: once; d_call: TRBD1; j_call: TRBJ1-2; v_call: TRBV5-1; cdr3_nt: TGCGCCAGCAGCCTAACCCCGGGACAGGGGGCGAGAGGCTACACCTTC; cdr3_aa: CASSLTPGQGARGYTF
clone_size: few; d_call: TRBD1; j_call: TRBJ1-6; v_call: TRBV20-1; cdr3_nt: TGCAGTGCTGGTGCACAGGGGAATTCACCCCTCCACTTT; cdr3_aa: CSAGAQGNSPLHF
clone_size: NA; d_call: TRBD1; j_call: TRBJ1-1; v_call: TRBV27; cdr3_nt: TGTGCCAGCACTCAATGGGGACAGGGGAGCTACGAAGCTTTCTTT; cdr3_aa: CASTQWGQGSYEAFF
clone_size: NA; d_call: TRBD2; j_call: TRBJ2-2; v_call: TRBV10-3; cdr3_nt: TGTGCCATCAGTGACCCGGGACTAGCATCCGGGGAGCTGTTTTTT; cdr3_aa: CAISDPGLASGELFF
clone_size: NA; d_call: NA; j_call: TRBJ2-1; v_call: TRBV7-2; cdr3_nt: TGTGCCAGCAGCTTAGCGGCTAGCGACTACAATGAGCAGTTCTTC; cdr3_aa: CASSLAASDYNEQFF
clone_size: NA; d_call: TRBD2; j_call: TRBJ2-5; v_call: TRBV6-4; cdr3_nt: TGTGCCAGCAGCCCCACTAGCGGGGGCCGTGGTGAGACCCAGTACTTC; cdr3_aa: CASSPTSGGRGETQYF
clone_size: NA; d_call: TRBD1; j_call: TRBJ1-2; v_call: TRBV5-4; cdr3_nt: TGTGCCAGCAGCCCGGGGACAGGGGGTAACGGATATGGCTACACCTTC; cdr3_aa: CASSPGTGGNGYGYTF